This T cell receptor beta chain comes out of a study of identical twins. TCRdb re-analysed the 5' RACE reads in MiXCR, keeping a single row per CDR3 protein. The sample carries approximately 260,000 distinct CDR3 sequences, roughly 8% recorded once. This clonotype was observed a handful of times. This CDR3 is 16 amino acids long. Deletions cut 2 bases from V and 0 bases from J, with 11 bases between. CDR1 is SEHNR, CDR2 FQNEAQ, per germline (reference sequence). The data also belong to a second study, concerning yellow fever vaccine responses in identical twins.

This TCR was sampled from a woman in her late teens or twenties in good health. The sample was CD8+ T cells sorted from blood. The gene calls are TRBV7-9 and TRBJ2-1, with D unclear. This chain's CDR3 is CASSLSELSSYNEQFF. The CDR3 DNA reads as TGTGCCAGCAGCTTATCGGAACTAAGCTCCTACAATGAGCAGTTCTTC.